The rows below give T cell receptor beta chains drawn from one sample of a study of cytomegalovirus exposure and HLA in healthy donors. Measured with immunoSEQ multiplex PCR; TCRdb has only the in-frame clones, and not every one. The sample holds 120,000 to 150,000 clones, around 75% seen once. The specimen sequenced was PBMCs. All receptors come from a woman aged 40 to 50 in good health and CMV-seronegative. Each CDR3 is given with its conserved first and last residue. The D gene is left open where the match is weak. A clone size is listed for some rows: how often the clone was seen (once, few, many), or a class if it is expanded.

D	V	J	size	length	CDR3	DNA
TRBD2	TRBV10-3	TRBJ2-3	.	17	CAISENLAGLSTDTQYF	TGTGCCATCAGTGAGAATCTAGCGGGCCTTAGCACAGATACGCAGTATTTT
.	TRBV2	TRBJ2-1	few	16	CASSGRRLLGNNEQFF	TGTGCCAGCAGTGGGAGGCGACTCCTAGGGAACAATGAGCAGTTCTTC
TRBD1	TRBV6-4	TRBJ2-6	.	16	CATSPGTGDGANVLTF	TGTGCCACTAGTCCCGGGACAGGGGATGGGGCCAACGTCCTGACTTTC
TRBD1	TRBV5-1	TRBJ2-3	.	17	CASSLWTTGMSTDTQYF	TGCGCCAGCAGCTTGTGGACGACAGGGATGAGCACAGATACGCAGTATTTT
TRBD1	TRBV6-1	TRBJ1-1	few	12	CASSAGQNEAFF	TGTGCCAGCAGTGCGGGACAGAATGAAGCTTTCTTT
TRBD2	TRBV4-2	TRBJ2-5	.	15	CASSPYSGGQETQYF	TGTGCCAGCAGCCCATATAGCGGGGGCCAAGAGACCCAGTACTTC
.	TRBV6-1	TRBJ1-6	.	12	CASSEANSPLHF	TGTGCCAGCAGTGAGGCCAATTCACCCCTCCACTTT
TRBD1	TRBV28	TRBJ1-2	.	18	CASSLPRDWTGTNYGYTF	TGTGCCAGCAGTTTACCGCGGGACTGGACAGGGACTAACTATGGCTACACCTTC
.	TRBV4-1	TRBJ1-1	.	13	CASSVDRDTEAFF	TGCGCCAGCAGCGTGGACAGAGACACTGAAGCTTTCTTT
TRBD2	TRBV7-9	TRBJ2-2	.	17	CASSLDYSGRGTGELFF	TGTGCCAGCAGCTTAGACTATAGCGGGAGAGGAACCGGGGAGCTGTTTTTT
.	TRBV15	TRBJ2-7	.	14	CATSRAGIPYEQYF	TGTGCCACCAGCAGAGCGGGGATCCCCTACGAGCAGTACTTC
TRBD2	TRBV19	TRBJ2-1	.	15	CASSLAGSSYNEQFF	TGTGCCAGTAGCCTAGCGGGAAGCTCCTACAATGAGCAGTTCTTC
TRBD1	TRBV27	TRBJ2-7	.	13	CASSPRTGYEQYF	TGTGCCAGCAGTCCGCGGACAGGGTACGAGCAGTACTTC
.	TRBV6-1	TRBJ2-3	.	15	CASREGVGDTDTQYF	TGTGCCAGCAGAGAAGGGGTAGGGGACACAGATACGCAGTATTTT
.	TRBV19	TRBJ1-1	.	15	CASSIVLMVSTEAFF	TGTGCCAGTAGTATAGTTCTCATGGTGAGCACTGAAGCTTTCTTT
.	TRBV28	TRBJ1-2	many	15	CASSSPTGSGYGYTF	TGTGCCAGCAGTTCCCCGACAGGTTCGGGGTATGGCTACACCTTC
.	TRBV29-1	TRBJ2-1	.	14	CSVDRGYSYNEQFF	TGCAGCGTTGACCGAGGATACTCCTACAATGAGCAGTTCTTC
.	TRBV19	TRBJ2-7	.	13	CASSHLVEPEQYF	TGTGCCAGTAGTCATCTAGTAGAGCCCGAGCAGTACTTC
TRBD2	TRBV18	TRBJ2-1	few	16	CASSGILAGSYNEQFF	TGTGCCAGCTCAGGTATACTAGCGGGATCCTACAATGAGCAGTTCTTC
.	TRBV15	TRBJ1-3	once	16	CATSRDKAGSGNTIYF	TGTGCCACCAGCAGAGATAAGGCGGGGTCTGGAAACACCATATATTTT
.	TRBV11-2	TRBJ2-4	.	13	CASSLAKTAVRYF	TGTGCCAGCAGCTTAGCCAAGACGGCGGTACGGTACTTC
.	TRBV4-2	TRBJ1-5	.	15	CASSLDSYSNQPQHF	TGTGCCAGCAGCCTGGACTCGTATAGCAATCAGCCCCAGCATTTT
TRBD1	TRBV2	TRBJ2-2	.	14	CASSYRGSTGELFF	TGTGCCAGCAGTTACAGGGGTAGCACCGGGGAGCTGTTTTTT
TRBD1	TRBV9	TRBJ2-7	.	16	CASSVDGGRGQVEQYF	TGTGCCAGCAGCGTAGATGGCGGCAGGGGGCAGGTCGAGCAGTACTTC
.	TRBV15	TRBJ2-6	.	16	CATSRGTASGANVLTF	TGTGCCACCAGCAGAGGGACAGCCTCTGGGGCCAACGTCCTGACTTTC
TRBD1	TRBV2	TRBJ2-1	few	13	CASSPDRDNEQFF	TGTGCCAGCAGTCCAGACAGGGACAATGAGCAGTTCTTC
.	TRBV5-1	TRBJ2-5	.	16	CASSLGGAGGEETQYF	TGCGCCAGCAGCTTGGGCGGGGCAGGAGGGGAAGAGACCCAGTACTTC
.	TRBV6-5	TRBJ2-3	.	15	CASRISGTSTDTQYF	TGTGCCAGCAGGATTTCCGGGACTAGCACAGATACGCAGTATTTT
.	TRBV28	TRBJ1-3	once	14	CATADRATGNTIYF	TGTGCCACCGCCGACAGAGCAACCGGAAACACCATATATTTT
TRBD1	TRBV5-1	TRBJ1-3	.	18	CASSLAEGQGFGGNTIYF	TGCGCCAGCAGCTTGGCCGAGGGACAGGGGTTTGGTGGAAACACCATATATTTT
.	TRBV13	TRBJ2-7	.	19	CASSLGPSRGRERTYEQYF	TGTGCCAGCAGCTTAGGACCCTCTAGGGGTAGGGAAAGAACCTACGAGCAGTACTTC
TRBD2	TRBV11-2	TRBJ2-3	.	15	CASSFTSGGRDTQYF	TGTGCCAGCAGTTTTACTAGCGGGGGGAGGGATACGCAGTATTTT